This T cell receptor (beta chain) was recovered during a study of blood T cell repertoires in COVID-19. Authors' methods: Amplification from reference gene primers served as the basis for estimated nucleated cell counts. TCRdb's copy holds only in-frame clones and misses some; the assay was immunoSEQ multiplex PCR. That table gives V, J and clone size, and the DNA gave D and trimming. Seen here are 380,000 or so clones, roughly 90% observed once, and the top ten hold around 1.3%. The sequence was obtained from a man in his forties or fifties with acute or convalescent COVID-19. The sequenced sample consisted of peripheral blood.

Written as DNA, the CDR3 is TGCGCCAGCAGCTTGGCCCCCCCGGGACAGAGCGATAATGGCTACACCTTC. As protein: CASSLAPPGQSDNGYTF. The genes are TRBV5-1 and TRBJ1-2; 7 positions agree with TRBD1. CDR3 size: 17 residues. The germline V gene encodes CDR1 SGHRS and CDR2 YFSETQ. With V trimmed by 0 bases and J by 6 bases, 14 bases remained unmatched.